This T cell receptor beta chain was sequenced during a study of T-cell memory formation after mild COVID-19. J lost 4 bases, V lost 6 bases, and 7 bases had no gene match. This CDR3 region has 16 residues. The germline gives CDR1 SGHAT, CDR2 FQNNGV. This clonotype has only a few counts. TCRdb independently ran MiXCR on the 5' RACE reads; one entry per CDR3 protein. Of about 100,000 distinct CDR3 sequences listed, around 10% are singletons. Sequencing used PBMCs or a T cell subset sorted from them (not recorded which). The chain employs TRBV11-2 and TRBJ2-1; 12 bases match TRBD1. This sequence originates from a young man who had mild COVID-19 (a few samples of this study predate the infection). Cell type and time point are not known. Here the CDR3 DNA reads TGTGCCAGCAGAATACCGGGACAGGGGGCGTACAATGAGCAGTTCTTC. Amino acids: CASRIPGQGAYNEQFF.